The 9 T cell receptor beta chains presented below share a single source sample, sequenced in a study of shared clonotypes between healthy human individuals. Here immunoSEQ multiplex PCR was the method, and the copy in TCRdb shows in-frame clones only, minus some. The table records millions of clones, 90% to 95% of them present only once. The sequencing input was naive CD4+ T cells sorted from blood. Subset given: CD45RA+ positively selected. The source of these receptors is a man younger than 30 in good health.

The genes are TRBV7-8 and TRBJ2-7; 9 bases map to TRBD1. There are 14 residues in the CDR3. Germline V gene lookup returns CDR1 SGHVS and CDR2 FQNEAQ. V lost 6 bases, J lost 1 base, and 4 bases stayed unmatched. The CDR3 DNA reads TGTGCCAGCAGACCCGGGACAGGGTCCTACGAGCAGTACTTC. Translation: CASRPGTGSYEQYF.

Here the CDR3 DNA reads TGTGCCAGCAGCTTACTTGGGCTAGCGGGAGAGCATGAGCAGTTCTTC. Translating gives CASSLLGLAGEHEQFF. The rearrangement links TRBV11-2 to TRBJ2-1; 10 nucleotides line up with TRBD2. CDR3 size: 16 residues. V shed 2 bases, J shed 8 bases, and the junction held 9 bases outside the gene matches. Germline V gene data show CDR1 as SGHAT and CDR2 as FQNNGV.

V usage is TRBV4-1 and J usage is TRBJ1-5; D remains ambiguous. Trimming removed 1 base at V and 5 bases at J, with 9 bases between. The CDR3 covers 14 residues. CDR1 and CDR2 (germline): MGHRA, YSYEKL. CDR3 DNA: TGCGCCAGCAGCCAAGGGGTCAACGATCAGCCCCAGCATTTT. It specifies CASSQGVNDQPQHF.

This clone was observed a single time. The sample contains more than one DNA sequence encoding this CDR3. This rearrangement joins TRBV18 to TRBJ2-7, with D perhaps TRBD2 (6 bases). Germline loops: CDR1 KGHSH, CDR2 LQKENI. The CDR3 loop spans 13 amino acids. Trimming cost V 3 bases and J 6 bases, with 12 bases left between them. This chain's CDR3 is CASSPPGGGEQYF. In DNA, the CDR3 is TGTGCCAGCTCACCCCCCGGGGGTGGCGAGCAGTACTTC. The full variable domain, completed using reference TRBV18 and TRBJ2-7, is NAGVMQNPRHLVRRRGQEARLRCSPMKGHSHVYWYRQLPEEGLKFMVYLQKENIIDESGMPKERFSAEFPKEGPSILRIQQVVRGDSAAYFCASSPPGGGEQYFGPGTRLTVT.

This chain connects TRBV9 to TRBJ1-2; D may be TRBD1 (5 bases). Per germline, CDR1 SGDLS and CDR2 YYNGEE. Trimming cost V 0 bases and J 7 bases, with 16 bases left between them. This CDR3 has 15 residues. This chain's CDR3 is CASSVAGDGMFGYTF. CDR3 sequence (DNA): TGTGCCAGCAGCGTAGCGGGGGACGGTATGTTTGGCTACACCTTC.

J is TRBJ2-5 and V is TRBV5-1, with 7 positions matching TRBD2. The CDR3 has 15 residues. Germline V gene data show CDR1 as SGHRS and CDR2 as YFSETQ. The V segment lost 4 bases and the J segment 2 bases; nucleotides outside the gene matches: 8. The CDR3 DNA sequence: TGCGCCAGCAGCAGCGAGTTCGGGGGGCAAGAGACCCAGTACTTC. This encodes CASSSEFGGQETQYF. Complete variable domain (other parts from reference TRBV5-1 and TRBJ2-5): KAGVTQTPRYLIKTRGQQVTLSCSPISGHRSVSWYQQTPGQGLQFLFEYFSETQRNKGNFPGRFSGRQFSNSRSEMNVSTLELGDSALYLCASSSEFGGQETQYFGPGTRLLVL.

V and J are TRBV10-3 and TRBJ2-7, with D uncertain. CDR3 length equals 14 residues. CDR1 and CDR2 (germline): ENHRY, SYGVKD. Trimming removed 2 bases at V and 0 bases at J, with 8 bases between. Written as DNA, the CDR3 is TGTGCCATCAGTGAGAGGCAGGACTCCTACGAGCAGTACTTC. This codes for CAISERQDSYEQYF.

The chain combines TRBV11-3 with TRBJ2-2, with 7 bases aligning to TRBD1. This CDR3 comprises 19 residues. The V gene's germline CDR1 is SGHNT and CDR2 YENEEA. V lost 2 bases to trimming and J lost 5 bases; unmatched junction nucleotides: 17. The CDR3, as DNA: TGTGCCAGCAGCTTAACCTGGGCCCCCGGGACAGCCTCTACCGGGGAGCTGTTTTTT. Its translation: CASSLTWAPGTASTGELFF.

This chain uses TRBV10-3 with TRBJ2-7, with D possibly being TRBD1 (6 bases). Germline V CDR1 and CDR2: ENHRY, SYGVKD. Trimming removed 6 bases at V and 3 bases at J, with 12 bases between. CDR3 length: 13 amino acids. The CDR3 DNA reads TGTGCCATCAGCGGGACACCGGACTACGAGCAGTACTTC. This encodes CAISGTPDYEQYF.